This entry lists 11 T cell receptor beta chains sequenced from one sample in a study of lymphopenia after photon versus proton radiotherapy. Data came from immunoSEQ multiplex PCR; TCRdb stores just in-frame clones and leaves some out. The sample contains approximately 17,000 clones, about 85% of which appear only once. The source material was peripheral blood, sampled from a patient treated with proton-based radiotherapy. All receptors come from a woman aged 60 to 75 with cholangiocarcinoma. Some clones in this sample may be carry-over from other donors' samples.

The CDR3 DNA reads TGTGCCGAGAGAACCTCCAATGAGCAGTTCTTC. Amino acid sequence: CAERTSNEQFF. The chain combines TRBV7-9 with TRBJ2-1; D remains ambiguous. This CDR3 has 11 amino acids. V was pared by 11 bases and J by 6 bases, with 11 bases between. Germline CDR1 reads SEHNR; CDR2 reads FQNEAQ (reference sequence).

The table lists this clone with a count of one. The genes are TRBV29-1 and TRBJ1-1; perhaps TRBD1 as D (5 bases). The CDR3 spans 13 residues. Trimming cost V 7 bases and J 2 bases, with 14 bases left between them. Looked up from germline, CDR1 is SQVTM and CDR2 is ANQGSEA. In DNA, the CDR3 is TGCAGCGCCGTCAGGGACCTCAACACTGAAGCTTTCTTT. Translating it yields CSAVRDLNTEAFF.

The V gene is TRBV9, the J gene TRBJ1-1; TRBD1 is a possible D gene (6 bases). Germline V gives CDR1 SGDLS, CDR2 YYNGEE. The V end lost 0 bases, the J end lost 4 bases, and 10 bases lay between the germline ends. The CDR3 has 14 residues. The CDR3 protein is CASSVAIGGTEAFF. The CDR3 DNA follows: TGTGCCAGCAGCGTAGCTATAGGGGGCACTGAAGCTTTCTTT.

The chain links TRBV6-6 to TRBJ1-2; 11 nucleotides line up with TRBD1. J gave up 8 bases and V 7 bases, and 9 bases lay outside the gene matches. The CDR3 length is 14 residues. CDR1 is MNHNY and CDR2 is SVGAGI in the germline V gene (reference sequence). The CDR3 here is CASTPGQGVAGYTF. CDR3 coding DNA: TGTGCCAGCACCCCGGGACAGGGGGTTGCGGGCTACACCTTC.

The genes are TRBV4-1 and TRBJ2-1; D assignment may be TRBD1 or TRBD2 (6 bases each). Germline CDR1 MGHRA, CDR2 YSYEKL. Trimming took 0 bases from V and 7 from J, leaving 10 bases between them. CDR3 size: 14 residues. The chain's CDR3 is CASSQDPGANEQFF. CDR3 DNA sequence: TGCGCCAGCAGCCAAGACCCGGGGGCGAATGAGCAGTTCTTC.

The CDR3 region has the DNA TGTGCCAGCAGCTTGGGACAGGGAACGCAGTATTTT. This encodes CASSLGQGTQYF. The rearrangement links TRBV7-2 to TRBJ2-3; TRBD1 aligns across 9 bases. Germline loops: CDR1 SGHTA, CDR2 FQGNSA. J was trimmed by 9 bases and V by 3 bases; bases with no gene match: 1. The length of the CDR3 is 12 residues.

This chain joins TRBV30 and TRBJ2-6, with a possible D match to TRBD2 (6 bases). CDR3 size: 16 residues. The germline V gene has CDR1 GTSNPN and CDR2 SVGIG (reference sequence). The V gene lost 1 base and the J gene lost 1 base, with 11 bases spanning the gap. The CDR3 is CAWSDLGTSGANVLTF. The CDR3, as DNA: TGTGCCTGGAGTGACTTAGGGACTTCTGGGGCCAACGTCCTGACTTTC.

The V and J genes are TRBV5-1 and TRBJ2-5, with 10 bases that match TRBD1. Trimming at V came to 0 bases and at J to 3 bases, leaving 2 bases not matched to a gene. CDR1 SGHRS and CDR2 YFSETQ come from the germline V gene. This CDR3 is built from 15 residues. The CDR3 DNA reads TGCGCCAGCAGCTTGGTCGGGACAGGGGAAGAGACCCAGTACTTC. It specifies CASSLVGTGEETQYF.

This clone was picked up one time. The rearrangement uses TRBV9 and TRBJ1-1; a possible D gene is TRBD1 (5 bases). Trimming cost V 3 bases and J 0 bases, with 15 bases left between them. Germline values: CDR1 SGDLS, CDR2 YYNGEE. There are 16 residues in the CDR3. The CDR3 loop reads CASSGARVSVNTEAFF. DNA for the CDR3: TGTGCCAGCAGCGGCGCCAGGGTCTCGGTGAACACTGAAGCTTTCTTT.

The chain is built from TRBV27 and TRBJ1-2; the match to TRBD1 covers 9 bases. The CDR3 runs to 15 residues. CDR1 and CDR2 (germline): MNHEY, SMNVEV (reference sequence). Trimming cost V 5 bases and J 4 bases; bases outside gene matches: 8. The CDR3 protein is CASSPGTGKSYGYTF. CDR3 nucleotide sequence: TGTGCCAGCAGTCCAGGGACAGGGAAGAGCTATGGCTACACCTTC.

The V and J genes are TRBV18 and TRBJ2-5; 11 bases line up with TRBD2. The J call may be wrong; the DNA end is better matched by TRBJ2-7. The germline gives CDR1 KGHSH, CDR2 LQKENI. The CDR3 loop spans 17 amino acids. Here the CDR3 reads CASSPDTGTSGHYEQYF. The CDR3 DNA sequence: TGTGCCAGCTCACCAGATACTGGGACTAGCGGACACTACGAGCAGTACTTC.